This passage covers 22 T cell receptor beta chains from one sample sequenced in a study of blood T cell repertoires in COVID-19. Only in-frame clones appear in the TCRdb table, and some are missing; sequencing was by immunoSEQ multiplex PCR. The sample includes 350,000 to 400,000 clones, about 90% of them seen just once. The sequenced material came from PBMCs or T cells enriched from blood (not recorded which). These TCRs come from a man aged 35 to 55 in a cohort exposed to, infected with or recovered from COVID-19 (not recorded which).

The chain uses TRBV15 and TRBJ2-5, with TRBD2 matching over 10 bases. V lost 0 bases, J lost 2 bases, and 3 bases stayed unmatched. Germline values: CDR1 LNHNV, CDR2 YYDKDF (reference sequence). The CDR3 consists of 16 residues. The CDR3 reads CATSRDGTSVQETQYF. The CDR3 DNA reads as TGTGCCACCAGCAGAGATGGGACTAGCGTTCAAGAGACCCAGTACTTC. Full variable domain (rest looked up from reference TRBV15 and TRBJ2-5): DAMVIQNPRYQVTQFGKPVTLSCSQTLNHNVMYWYQQKSSQAPKLLFHYYDKDFNNEADTPDNFQSRRPNTSFCFLDIRSPGLGDTAMYLCATSRDGTSVQETQYFGPGTRLLVL.

The chain's CDR3 is CASSLSSSSSYEQYF. As DNA, the CDR3 is TGTGCCAGCAGCTTGTCATCGTCTAGCTCCTACGAGCAGTACTTC. The J gene is TRBJ2-7, the V gene TRBV5-4; no definite D call. There are 15 residues in the CDR3. The V and J ends lost 1 base and 0 bases respectively, with 11 bases between them. Germline-derived CDR1 and CDR2 are SGHNT and YYREEE (reference sequence).

The CDR3 coding sequence is TGTGCCAGCAGCTTGATCGGGGGTCGAGTAGAATCGTTCTTC. Protein sequence: CASSLIGGRVESFF. This chain connects TRBV7-8 to TRBJ2-1, with a tentative D call TRBD2 (6 bases). V gave up 3 bases and J gave up 15 bases, with 21 bases separating them. The CDR3 spans 14 residues. Germline V CDR1 and CDR2: SGHVS, FQNEAQ.

This chain connects TRBV9 to TRBJ2-1; weak D call: TRBD2 (6 bases). The V end was cut by 0 bases, the J end by 5 bases, with 18 bases between. The germline V gene encodes CDR1 SGDLS and CDR2 YYNGEE. CDR3 size: 17 residues. The CDR3 region has the DNA TGTGCCAGCAGCGTAGGGGATCGGGAGAGGGGTAACAATGAGCAGTTCTTC. This sequence encodes CASSVGDRERGNNEQFF.

The chain has TRBV6-2 or TRBV6-3 and TRBJ2-2, with 7 bases matching TRBD2. This CDR3 has 14 residues. Per germline, CDR1 MNHEY and CDR2 SVGEGT. V trimming: 4 bases; J trimming: 1 base; junction bases outside the gene matches: 0. CDR3 DNA: TGTGCCAGCAGTTCTAGCGGGAACACCGGGGAGCTGTTTTTT. Translated: CASSSSGNTGELFF.

J is TRBJ2-5 and V is TRBV4-1; the match to TRBD1 covers 11 bases. J lost 5 bases, V lost 2 bases, and 13 bases had no gene match. CDR1 is MGHRA, CDR2 YSYEKL, per germline. CDR3 length: 18 amino acids. Here the CDR3 reads CASSQKSLLGQGGETQYF. As DNA, the CDR3 is TGCGCCAGCAGCCAAAAGTCGCTGCTGGGACAGGGGGGGGAGACCCAGTACTTC.

This chain links TRBV4-1 with TRBJ2-1, with 8 bases lining up with TRBD2. The V segment lost 1 base and the J segment 10 bases; nucleotides outside the gene matches: 3. Germline V gene data show CDR1 as MGHRA and CDR2 as YSYEKL. The CDR3 sequence is 13 residues long. This CDR3 is CASSQVLAGEQFF. The CDR3 DNA is TGCGCCAGCAGCCAAGTGTTAGCGGGAGAGCAGTTCTTC.

The V and J genes are TRBV10-2 and TRBJ2-2; 9 nucleotides align to TRBD2. The CDR3 length is 15 residues. The V segment lost 10 bases and the J segment 2 bases; nucleotides outside the gene matches: 8. CDR1 and CDR2 (germline): WSHSY, SAAADI. CDR3 protein: CATYSGTSNTGELFF. CDR3 bases: TGCGCCACCTATTCCGGGACTAGCAACACCGGGGAGCTGTTTTTT.

V usage is TRBV27 and J usage is TRBJ1-2; TRBD1 matches at 7 bases. The CDR3 runs 13 residues. Germline CDR1 is MNHEY and CDR2 is SMNVEV (reference sequence). J gave up 8 bases and V 5 bases, and 8 bases lay outside the gene matches. Written as DNA, the CDR3 is TGTGCCAGCAGTGATCGCAGGGGGTTCGGCTACACCTTC. This encodes CASSDRRGFGYTF.

The V call is TRBV19, the J call TRBJ2-5; D is unclear. V was shortened by 2 bases and J by 7 bases, with 14 bases between the two germline ends. The CDR3 has 14 residues. The germline CDR1 and CDR2 sequences are LNHDA and SQIVND (reference sequence). CDR3 DNA: TGTGCCAGTAGTATAAGCAGCCAGGTGGGGACCCAGTACTTC. It encodes CASSISSQVGTQYF.

The J gene is TRBJ2-6, the V gene TRBV7-6, with 7 positions matching TRBD1. With 2 bases clipped from V and 2 bases from J, the junction kept 6 bases outside the gene matches. The V gene's germline CDR1 is SGHVS and CDR2 FNYEAQ. The CDR3 runs to 17 residues. The CDR3 protein is CASSLIQGNPGANVLTF. CDR3 coding DNA: TGTGCCAGCAGCTTAATACAGGGGAACCCTGGGGCCAACGTCCTGACTTTC.

The V gene is TRBV12-5, the J gene TRBJ1-5, with D hard to call. Germline V gene data show CDR1 as LGHNT and CDR2 as FRNRAP. V lost 6 bases and J lost 6, with 6 bases in between. The CDR3 runs to 11 residues. The CDR3 loop reads CASGYGQPQHF. The CDR3 DNA is TGTGCTAGTGGATACGGTCAGCCCCAGCATTTT.

For this clone: Other DNA sequences in the same sample also yield this CDR3. The V call is TRBV6-5, the J call TRBJ1-6, with a tentative D call TRBD1 (5 bases). Looked up from germline, CDR1 is MNHEY and CDR2 is SVGAGI. The ends were cut back, 2 bases at V and 9 bases at J, with 8 bases in the middle. The CDR3 runs to 13 residues. CDR3 sequence (DNA): TGTGCCAGCAGTTACAGGGGCGGTTCACCCCTCCACTTT. Translation gives CASSYRGGSPLHF.

On this clone itself: This sample includes further DNA sequences coding for the same CDR3. The gene calls are TRBV3-1 (or the pseudogene TRBV3-2) and TRBJ1-1; D uncertain. The germline gives CDR1 LGHDT, CDR2 YNNKEL (reference sequence). The CDR3 runs to 13 residues. The V and J ends lost 0 bases and 5 bases respectively, with 7 bases between them. For the CDR3, the DNA is TGTGCCAGCAGCCAAGAGGGGAGGACTGAAGCTTTCTTT. Its translation: CASSQEGRTEAFF.

The chain recombines TRBV19 with TRBJ1-5, with D maybe TRBD1 (6 bases). CDR3 length equals 14 residues. Trimming took 4 bases from V and 4 from J, leaving 11 bases between them. The germline CDR1 and CDR2 sequences are LNHDA and SQIVND (reference sequence). The CDR3 nucleotides read TGTGCCAGTAGTAAGACAGGTGGGAATCAGCCCCAGCATTTT. This gives the protein CASSKTGGNQPQHF.

With respect to this clone: At one boundary the junction diverges from the germline segment, which might be a read error. This rearrangement joins TRBV6-5 to TRBJ2-5, with D possibly TRBD1 on 6 matching bases. This CDR3 is 15 amino acids long. Germline V gene sequence: CDR1 MNHEY, CDR2 SVGAGI. CDR3 region: CASRYSRQGLETQYF. CDR3 in DNA: TGTGCCAGCAGATACTCTCGGCAGGGGCTGGAGACCCAGTACTTC.

This clone came up a few times. CDR3 nucleotide sequence: TGTGCCAGCAGCTTCTACGAGCAGTACTTC. Amino acids: CASSFYEQYF. The rearrangement uses TRBV6-5 and TRBJ2-7; D gene unclear. V was cut by 6 bases and J by 3 bases, with 3 bases left in between. The CDR3 is made up of 10 amino acids. CDR1 is MNHEY, CDR2 SVGAGI, per germline.

The rearrangement uses TRBV5-1 and TRBJ2-1, with 9 positions matching TRBD2. Looked up from germline, CDR1 is SGHRS and CDR2 is YFSETQ. J was trimmed by 4 bases and V by 2 bases; bases with no gene match: 4. The CDR3 length is 15 residues. CDR3 region: CASSLGLARYNEQFF. The CDR3 DNA follows: TGCGCCAGCAGCTTAGGACTAGCGAGGTACAATGAGCAGTTCTTC. Drawing the rest from reference TRBV5-1 and TRBJ2-1, the complete variable domain is KAGVTQTPRYLIKTRGQQVTLSCSPISGHRSVSWYQQTPGQGLQFLFEYFSETQRNKGNFPGRFSGRQFSNSRSEMNVSTLELGDSALYLCASSLGLARYNEQFFGPGTRLTVL.

The V call is TRBV3-1 (or the pseudogene TRBV3-2), the J call TRBJ2-7; the match to TRBD2 covers 10 bases. CDR1 and CDR2 (germline): LGHDT, YNNKEL (reference sequence). The CDR3 length is 15 residues. The V segment lost 6 bases and the J segment 4 bases; nucleotides outside the gene matches: 9. The CDR3 coding sequence is TGTGCCAGCAGGAGAGCGGGAGGGAGCCGATACGAGCAGTACTTC. Its protein is CASRRAGGSRYEQYF.

Here the CDR3 DNA reads TGCGCCAGCAGTGGGGACAGGGGGCCAACCGCAACTAATGAAAAACTGTTTTTT. Its protein product is CASSGDRGPTATNEKLFF. This sequence joins TRBV5-1 and TRBJ1-4, with TRBD1 matching 12 bases. V was clipped by 5 bases and J by 0 bases; unmatched bases: 8. This CDR3 is built from 18 residues. Germline V gene lookup returns CDR1 SGHRS and CDR2 YFSETQ.

V gene TRBV3-1 (or the pseudogene TRBV3-2) combines with J gene TRBJ1-2; D remains unclear. Germline lookup yields CDR1 LGHDT and CDR2 YNNKEL (reference sequence). The CDR3 extends over 12 amino acids. V was clipped by 4 bases and J by 8 bases, with 11 bases between them. CDR3 sequence: CASSLRLSGYTF. CDR3 DNA sequence: TGTGCCAGCAGCCTTCGTCTCTCGGGCTACACCTTC.

The V call is TRBV1, the J call TRBJ2-2; the table's D gene call, TRBD2, was not cross checked with the DNA. TRBV1 is deemed a pseudogene. The CDR3 contains 17 residues. CDR3 protein: CTSSQEYGTSWAGELFF. In DNA, the CDR3 is TGCACCAGCAGCCAAGAATACGGGACTAGCTGGGCCGGGGAGCTGTTTTTT.